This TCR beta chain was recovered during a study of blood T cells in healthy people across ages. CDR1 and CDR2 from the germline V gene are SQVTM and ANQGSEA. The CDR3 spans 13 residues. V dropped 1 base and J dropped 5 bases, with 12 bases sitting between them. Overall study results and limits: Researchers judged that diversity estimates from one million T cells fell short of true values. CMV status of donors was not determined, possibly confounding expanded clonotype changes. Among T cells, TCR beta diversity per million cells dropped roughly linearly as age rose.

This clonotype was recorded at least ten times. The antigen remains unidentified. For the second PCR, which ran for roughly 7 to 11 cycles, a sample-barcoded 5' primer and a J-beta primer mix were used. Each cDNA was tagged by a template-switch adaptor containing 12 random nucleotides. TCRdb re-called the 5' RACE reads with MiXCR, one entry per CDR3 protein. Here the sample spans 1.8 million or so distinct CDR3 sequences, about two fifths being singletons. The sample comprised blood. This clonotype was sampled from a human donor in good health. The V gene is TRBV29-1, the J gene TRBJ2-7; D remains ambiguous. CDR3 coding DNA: TGCAGCGTTGAAGTGACAACATCCAACGAGCAGTACTTC. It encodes CSVEVTTSNEQYF.